One sample yielded the 19 T cell receptor beta chains listed below, sequenced in a study of brain T cells in children with intractable seizures. Time point meaning: blood from clinic visit 5 months post-surgery; TSC patient then seizure free. The method was immunoSEQ multiplex PCR; TCRdb's version includes in-frame clones alone and lacks a portion of them. The data contain under 400,000 clones, 93% of them singletons. This sample comprised peripheral blood, obtained about 5 months after surgery. These TCRs come from a boy in the first two years of life with tuberous sclerosis and intractable seizures.

The CDR3, as DNA: TGTGCCAGCAGTTTACAGACGTCCTACGAGCAGTACTTC. It yields the protein CASSLQTSYEQYF. This sequence joins TRBV12-3 or TRBV12-4 and TRBJ2-7; no clear D. V was clipped by 2 bases and J by 1 base, with 6 bases between them. This CDR3 comprises 13 residues.

The rearrangement uses TRBV6-2 or TRBV6-3 and TRBJ2-6, with D hard to call. Germline V lookup: CDR1 MNHEY, CDR2 SVGEGT. The CDR3 runs 17 residues. V was trimmed by 3 bases and J by 0 bases, leaving 12 bases between them. CDR3 nucleotides: TGTGCCAGCAGTTATGTAGGAATCGCCTCTGGGGCCAACGTCCTGACTTTC. Translating gives CASSYVGIASGANVLTF.

The chain's CDR3 is CASSEGGYLSTDTQYF. The CDR3 DNA follows: TGTGCCAGCAGTGAAGGAGGATACTTGAGCACAGATACGCAGTATTTT. The chain carries TRBV25-1 and TRBJ2-3; D is possibly TRBD2 (5 bases). The germline V and J ends were trimmed by 2 bases and 0 bases, with 12 bases remaining between them. The length of the CDR3 is 16 residues. Germline CDR1 is MGHDK and CDR2 is SYGVNS.

Details on this clone: A junction boundary mismatches the germline segment, possibly from a read error. The rearrangement joins TRBV7-7 to TRBJ2-5, with TRBD2 identical over 8 bases. The length of the CDR3 is 15 residues. Looked up from germline, CDR1 is SSHAT and CDR2 is FNYEAQ (reference sequence). CDR3 sequence reads: CASSLGGLGEETQYF. The CDR3 bases are TGTGCTAGCAGCTTAGGGGGACTAGGGGAGGAGACCCAGTACTTC.

V is TRBV10-1 and J is TRBJ2-7; 7 bases map to TRBD2. This CDR3 region has 13 residues. Germline V gene sequence: CDR1 WNHNN, CDR2 SYGVQD (reference sequence). V lost 2 bases to trimming and J lost 9 bases; unmatched junction nucleotides: 7. This CDR3 reads CASSETSAAAQYF. CDR3 coding DNA: TGCGCCAGCAGTGAGACTAGCGCCGCCGCGCAGTACTTC.

V is TRBV19 and J is TRBJ1-1, with D tentatively TRBD1 (6 bases). Germline V gives CDR1 LNHDA, CDR2 SQIVND (reference sequence). Trimming left V 3 bases short and J 5 bases short, with 13 bases between. The CDR3 loop spans 14 amino acids. The CDR3 nucleotides are TGTGCCAGTAGTATCCCAGGGGTTGGTACTGAAGCTTTCTTT. This gives the protein CASSIPGVGTEAFF.

CDR3 amino acids: CASSTGTTPQYF. The CDR3 DNA reads TGTGCCAGCAGCACGGGGACTACCCCTCAGTACTTC. V and J are TRBV5-6 and TRBJ2-7; 7 bases map to TRBD2. Germline lookup yields CDR1 SGHDT and CDR2 YYEEEE. Trimming at V came to 4 bases and at J to 10 bases, leaving 8 bases not matched to a gene. CDR3 size: 12 residues.

The chain couples TRBV7-9 to TRBJ1-5; D perhaps matches TRBD1 (5 bases). Trimming removed 5 bases at V and 4 bases at J, with 12 bases between. Germline V gene sequence: CDR1 SEHNR, CDR2 FQNEAQ (reference sequence). The CDR3 runs to 14 residues. For the CDR3, the DNA is TGTGCCAGCAGCAAAGACAGCGGGAATCAGCCCCAGCATTTT. Encoded protein: CASSKDSGNQPQHF.

The chain joins TRBV5-1 to TRBJ2-1, with TRBD2 identical over 8 bases. Germline V gene lookup returns CDR1 SGHRS and CDR2 YFSETQ. V trimming: 0 bases; J trimming: 8 bases; junction bases outside the gene matches: 13. The CDR3 length is 17 residues. This CDR3 is CASSLGLAGQTDHEQFF. The CDR3 DNA reads as TGCGCCAGCAGCTTGGGTCTAGCGGGCCAGACAGACCATGAGCAGTTCTTC.

This chain uses TRBV30 with TRBJ1-6; no clear D. Trimming removed 2 bases from V and 9 bases from J, with 5 bases in between. Germline assignment: CDR1 GTSNPN and CDR2 SVGIG (reference sequence). The CDR3 length is 11 residues. CDR3 nucleotides: TGTGCCTGGAGTAGCGGTTCACCCCTCCACTTT. It translates to CAWSSGSPLHF.

V is TRBV4-1 and J is TRBJ2-7; possible D gene TRBD1, 7 bases. V lost 0 bases to trimming and J lost 3 bases, with 15 bases between them. The CDR3 is 16 amino acids. Germline CDR1 is MGHRA and CDR2 is YSYEKL. The CDR3 DNA follows: TGCGCCAGCAGCCAAGAGCCGGGACAGCGGGTCTACGAGCAGTACTTC. This translates into CASSQEPGQRVYEQYF.

This clone was detected only once. This chain links TRBV30 with TRBJ1-5; no firm D call. Trimming cost V 3 bases and J 4 bases, with 13 bases left between them. The germline gives CDR1 GTSNPN, CDR2 SVGIG (reference sequence). The CDR3 loop spans 14 amino acids. CDR3 amino acids: CAWSFGRGNQPQHF. In DNA form, the CDR3 reads TGTGCCTGGAGCTTTGGGCGGGGTAATCAGCCCCAGCATTTT.

This clone was seen once. The chain is built from TRBV4-1 and TRBJ2-1; 9 positions agree with TRBD2. The J segment lost 8 bases and the V segment lost 2 bases, leaving 13 bases of the junction unmatched. Germline V lookup: CDR1 MGHRA, CDR2 YSYEKL. The CDR3 is 17 amino acids. The CDR3 DNA is TGCGCCAGCAGCCAAACCAGCGGGGGGACCCTCCATGATGAGCAGTTCTTC. Amino acids: CASSQTSGGTLHDEQFF.

V and J are TRBV4-1 and TRBJ2-7; TRBD1 or TRBD2 may be the D gene (5 bases each). The germline V gene has CDR1 MGHRA and CDR2 YSYEKL. V was trimmed by 1 base and J by 2 bases, leaving 18 bases between them. The CDR3 is made up of 17 amino acids. DNA for the CDR3: TGCGCCAGCAGCCAAGGCTCCGGGACCCAGCGCGCCTACGAGCAGTACTTC. Protein product: CASSQGSGTQRAYEQYF.

The V gene is TRBV7-2, the J gene TRBJ2-3; D uncertain. Looked up from germline, CDR1 is SGHTA and CDR2 is FQGNSA. The CDR3 totals 12 residues. V was shortened by 5 bases and J by 2 bases, with 5 bases between the two germline ends. The CDR3 loop is CASSAFTDTQYF. Here the CDR3 DNA reads TGTGCCAGCAGCGCTTTCACAGATACGCAGTATTTT.

The chain recombines TRBV5-8 with TRBJ2-7; tentative D call: TRBD2 (5 bases). Germline assignment: CDR1 SGHTS and CDR2 YDEGEE. Trimming shortened V by 1 base and J by 2 bases, and 13 bases separated the two germline ends. CDR3 length: 15 residues. Here the CDR3 reads CASSLNGVTAYEQYF. In DNA form, the CDR3 reads TGTGCCAGCAGCTTGAACGGGGTCACGGCCTACGAGCAGTACTTC.

The chain combines TRBV2 with TRBJ2-1; 12 bases match TRBD2. V dropped 11 bases and J dropped 8; count of bases not matched to a gene: 10. CDR3 size: 14 residues. CDR1 and CDR2 from the germline V gene are SNHLY and FYNNEI. This chain's CDR3 is CACLRLAGGDEQFF. CDR3 in DNA: TGTGCCTGCCTCAGGCTAGCGGGGGGGGATGAGCAGTTCTTC.

V gene TRBV7-8 combines with J gene TRBJ1-5; TRBD1 might be the D (5 bases). Per the germline V gene, CDR1 is SGHVS and CDR2 is FQNEAQ. V was pared by 5 bases and J by 0 bases, with 11 bases between. The CDR3 totals 15 residues. The CDR3: CASSHSGTSNQPQHF. Written as DNA, the CDR3 is TGTGCCAGCAGCCATTCAGGGACTAGCAATCAGCCCCAGCATTTT.

On this clone itself: One junction end does not reproduce the germline sequence, and a read error may be involved. This chain links TRBV11-1 with TRBJ2-2, with D unclear. The CDR3 has 16 residues. The germline V gene encodes CDR1 SGHAT and CDR2 FQDESV (reference sequence). The CDR3 reads CASSPIVGGNAGELFF. The CDR3 DNA sequence: TGTGCCAGCAGCCCAATCGTGGGTGGGAACGCCGGGGAGCTGTTTTTT.